Below are 28 T cell receptor beta chains sequenced from a single sample in a study of T cell clusters in autoimmune cytopenias. One tube held mixed TRB-A and TRB-B primer pools for touch-down PCR. TCRdb reanalyzed the multiplex PCR reads and collapses them to one entry per CDR3 protein, without DNA. The sample shows some 5,700 distinct CDR3 sequences, and approximately 7.5% sits with its ten largest clones. TRB amplification used 200 to 250 ng of peripheral blood genomic DNA. Another study also made use of these data, one on T cell repertoires in aging, cancer and after chemotherapy.

The sequencing input was peripheral blood. These TCRs come from a human donor in good health.

Measured by frequency, this clonotype is medium-sized. The V gene is TRBV13, the J gene TRBJ1-5; TCRdb returns TRBD1, unconfirmable since there is no DNA. Germline CDR1 and CDR2: PRHDT and FYEKMQ (reference sequence). This CDR3 is built from 16 residues. CDR3: CASSQGQAVSNQPQHF.

This chain uses TRBV15 with TRBJ1-1. The germline V gene encodes CDR1 LNHNV and CDR2 YYDKDF (reference sequence). CDR3 size: 14 residues. CDR3 region: CATSETAASTEAFF.

This clonotype shows up as medium-sized by frequency. This chain joins TRBV19 and TRBJ1-6; TCRdb designates TRBD1, a call that cannot be tested without DNA. CDR1 and CDR2 (germline): LNHDA, SQIVND (reference sequence). The length of the CDR3 is 16 residues. CDR3 loop: CASTPRGDPYNSPLHF.

J is TRBJ1-2 and V is TRBV7-9. This CDR3 has 13 amino acids. Germline CDR1 and CDR2: SEHNR and FQNEAQ (reference sequence). Here the CDR3 reads CASSQTFFYGYTF. The full variable domain, completed using reference TRBV7-9 and TRBJ1-2, is DTGVSQNPRHKITKRGQNVTFRCDPISEHNRLYWYRQTLGQGPEFLTYFQNEAQLEKSRLLSDRFSAERPKGSFSTLEIQRTEQGDSAMYLCASSQTFFYGYTFGSGTRLTVV.

This clonotype is deemed medium-sized by its frequency. The rearrangement links TRBV27 to TRBJ1-5; TCRdb outputs TRBD1, but without DNA this stays unchecked. This CDR3 has 15 residues. CDR1 is MNHEY and CDR2 is SMNVEV in the germline V gene (reference sequence). CDR3 residues: CASSAGALSNQPQHF.

The rearrangement links TRBV7-6 to TRBJ2-3; as DNA is missing, the TRBD1 call by TCRdb cannot be tested. The germline V gene has CDR1 SGHVS and CDR2 FNYEAQ. The CDR3 is made up of 17 amino acids. CDR3: CASSHPAGTANTDTQYF.

This clonotype is deemed medium-sized by its frequency. The V call is TRBV6-5, the J call TRBJ1-2. CDR1 MNHEY and CDR2 SVGAGI come from the germline V gene. The CDR3 has 15 amino acids. The CDR3 is CASSYSEESNYGYTF.

V gene TRBV27 combines with J gene TRBJ2-7; TCRdb selects TRBD1, and the lack of DNA leaves this call unchecked. The length of the CDR3 is 15 residues. Germline CDR1 MNHEY, CDR2 SMNVEV (reference sequence). The chain's CDR3 is CASSLAWPPTYEQYF.

The V call is TRBV12-3 or TRBV12-4, the J call TRBJ1-5. This CDR3 region has 12 residues. The CDR3 is CASSVDILTQHF.

Judged by frequency, this clonotype is medium-sized. The CDR3 sequence: CASSIRQLTDTQYF. J is TRBJ2-3 and V is TRBV19. Germline V gene data show CDR1 as LNHDA and CDR2 as SQIVND (reference sequence). This CDR3 is 14 amino acids long.

This clonotype is medium-sized by frequency. The gene calls are TRBV13 and TRBJ2-5; TCRdb designates TRBD1, a call that cannot be tested without DNA. This CDR3 has 15 residues. From germline, CDR1 is PRHDT and CDR2 FYEKMQ (reference sequence). The CDR3 is CASRLGGGVKETQYF. The whole variable domain, remainder taken from reference TRBV13 and TRBJ2-5, is AAGVIQSPRHLIKEKRETATLKCYPIPRHDTVYWYQQGPGQDPQFLISFYEKMQSDKGSIPDRFSAQQFSDYHSELNMSSLELGDSALYFCASRLGGGVKETQYFGPGTRLLVL.

According to its frequency, this clonotype is medium-sized. The chain carries TRBV6-6 and TRBJ1-4; TCRdb designates TRBD1, a call that cannot be tested without DNA. CDR1 and CDR2 (germline): MNHNY, SVGAGI (reference sequence). The CDR3 sequence is 12 residues long. CDR3: CASKDGIEKLFF.

The chain combines TRBV5-1 with TRBJ1-1; TCRdb picks TRBD1, but there is no DNA to check that call. Germline V lookup: CDR1 SGHRS, CDR2 YFSETQ. This CDR3 contains 13 residues. CDR3 in amino acids: CASHGFQGTEAFF. Supplemented by reference TRBV5-1 and TRBJ1-1, the full variable domain reads KAGVTQTPRYLIKTRGQQVTLSCSPISGHRSVSWYQQTPGQGLQFLFEYFSETQRNKGNFPGRFSGRQFSNSRSEMNVSTLELGDSALYLCASHGFQGTEAFFGQGTRLTVV.

This clonotype is called medium-sized based on its frequency. The rearrangement joins TRBV5-6 to TRBJ2-7; TCRdb reports TRBD2, a call that lacks DNA to check it against. Germline V lookup: CDR1 SGHDT, CDR2 YYEEEE. The CDR3 contains 18 residues. CDR3 sequence: CASSPLYRTSGASYEQYF. Full variable domain (rest looked up from reference TRBV5-6 and TRBJ2-7): DAGVTQSPTHLIKTRGQQVTLRCSPKSGHDTVSWYQQALGQGPQFIFQYYEEEERQRGNFPDRFSGHQFPNYSSELNVNALLLGDSALYLCASSPLYRTSGASYEQYFGPGTRLTVT.

This clonotype is deemed medium-sized (0.01 to 0.1%) by its frequency. The gene calls are TRBV6-5 and TRBJ2-7; the D gene TCRdb calls, TRBD1, cannot be checked with no DNA. This CDR3 has 13 amino acids. Germline CDR1 and CDR2: MNHEY and SVGAGI. The CDR3 region is CASSYGDRFEQYF.

The chain has TRBV30 and TRBJ2-5; TCRdb designates TRBD1, a call that cannot be tested without DNA. CDR1 is GTSNPN and CDR2 is SVGIG in the germline V gene (reference sequence). The CDR3 length is 14 residues. This chain's CDR3 is CAWMTTGRSCEQYF.

The rearrangement uses TRBV7-9 and TRBJ1-2. This CDR3 comprises 14 residues. Germline loops: CDR1 SEHNR, CDR2 FQNEAQ (reference sequence). This CDR3 reads CASSLDTVAYGYTF.

Considering frequency, this clonotype is medium-sized. V and J are TRBV27 and TRBJ1-2. In germline, CDR1 is MNHEY, CDR2 SMNVEV (reference sequence). This CDR3 comprises 13 residues. CDR3 protein: CASSLEGDYGYTF.

This clonotype counts as medium-sized (0.01 to 0.1%) by frequency. The chain combines TRBV12-3 or TRBV12-4 with TRBJ2-5; TCRdb proposes TRBD2, but this gene call is untestable without DNA. The CDR3 has 14 residues. CDR3 loop: CASSSYSEQETQYF.

This clonotype ranks as medium-sized in terms of frequency. The chain employs TRBV7-9 and TRBJ1-2; there is no DNA to check the TCRdb D call of TRBD1. Germline V lookup: CDR1 SEHNR, CDR2 FQNEAQ (reference sequence). CDR3 length: 12 residues. The CDR3: CASSMTGDGYTF.

This clonotype counts as medium-sized (0.01 to 0.1%) by frequency. The gene calls are TRBV6-5 and TRBJ2-6. CDR1 MNHEY and CDR2 SVGAGI come from the germline V gene. The CDR3 totals 18 residues. CDR3 in amino acids: CASSYASVVRGGANVLTF.

According to its frequency, this clonotype is medium-sized. The chain is built from TRBV18 and TRBJ2-7; TCRdb gives TRBD1 as the D gene, but with no DNA this cannot be confirmed. The CDR3 runs to 14 residues. Germline V gene sequence: CDR1 KGHSH, CDR2 LQKENI. The CDR3 sequence: CASSPGTGTYEQYF.

The chain joins TRBV20-1 to TRBJ2-3; the D call from TCRdb, TRBD2, cannot be confirmed without DNA. The CDR3 totals 17 residues. Germline values: CDR1 DFQATT, CDR2 SNEGSKA (reference sequence). The CDR3 here is CSARDSEGTSIADTQYF.

This clonotype is medium-sized by frequency. The chain is built from TRBV30 and TRBJ1-1; as DNA is missing, the TRBD1 call by TCRdb cannot be tested. The CDR3 contains 13 residues. CDR1 is GTSNPN, CDR2 SVGIG, per germline (reference sequence). The CDR3 sequence is CAWSAGDSTEAFF.

Considering frequency, this clonotype is medium-sized. The chain joins TRBV7-9 to TRBJ1-3; the TCRdb D gene call, TRBD1, has no DNA to confirm it. The CDR3 sequence is 15 residues long. Germline V gene data show CDR1 as SEHNR and CDR2 as FQNEAQ (reference sequence). CDR3 protein: CASSYRDLPGNTIYF.

This clonotype is identified as medium-sized from frequency. V is TRBV18 and J is TRBJ2-7; TCRdb's D gene call, TRBD1, goes unchecked for lack of DNA. Per germline, CDR1 KGHSH and CDR2 LQKENI. This CDR3 contains 17 residues. CDR3 loop: CASSPQTGGSLPYEQYF.

The rearrangement uses TRBV20-1 and TRBJ1-1. Germline assignment: CDR1 DFQATT and CDR2 SNEGSKA (reference sequence). This CDR3 spans 14 amino acids. This chain's CDR3 is CSAREAGSSTEAFF.

Judged by frequency, this clonotype is medium-sized. The chain is built from TRBV29-1 and TRBJ2-5; checking the TCRdb D call of TRBD2 is not possible without DNA. Germline V gene data show CDR1 as SQVTM and CDR2 as ANQGSEA. The CDR3 extends over 13 amino acids. CDR3 protein: CSVERRGQETQYF.